This T cell receptor beta chain is from a study of T cell changes during pregnancy in multiple sclerosis. The protocol was immunoSEQ multiplex PCR, while the TCRdb copy is restricted to in-frame clones and leaves out a portion. This sample yields more than 25,000 clones, of which 89% are seen a single time; 8.5% to 14% belongs to the top ten. The CDR3 runs 14 residues. Trimming took off 2 bases at V and 1 base at J, with 5 bases between the two ends. Germline lookup yields CDR1 SGHTA and CDR2 FQGNSA. A few counts support this clone. The clonotype originates from a female donor with multiple sclerosis, enrolled in a pregnancy study. The sample was CD8+ T cells from peripheral blood mononuclear cells, taken in the third trimester of pregnancy. The gene calls are TRBV7-2 and TRBJ2-2; D call uncertain. CDR3 residues: CASSLYGNTGELFF. DNA for the CDR3: TGTGCCAGCAGCTTATACGGGAACACCGGGGAGCTGTTTTTT.